This T cell receptor beta chain was identified during a study of T cells in Graves' hyperthyroidism and ophthalmopathy. This clonotype showed up many times. The trim removed 10 bases at V and 2 bases at J, leaving 6 bases unmatched. This CDR3 is 15 amino acids long. Germline CDR1 and CDR2: ENHRY and SYGVKD. TCR beta CDR3 regions were amplified from RNA transcripts. First-round RT-PCR targeting the TCR CDR3 was performed with the HTBI primer set. TCRdb ran MiXCR on the multiplex PCR reads and lists one entry per CDR3 protein. Among hundreds of thousands of distinct CDR3 sequences listed, around a sixth were seen once.

The sample consisted of blood. The clonotype comes from a young woman with Graves' hyperthyroidism that later progressed to Graves' ophthalmopathy. The chain recombines TRBV10-3 with TRBJ1-4; 11 bases fit TRBD1. CDR3: CATWTGGGTNEKLFF. For the CDR3, the DNA is TGTGCCACCTGGACAGGGGGCGGGACTAATGAAAAACTGTTTTTT.